Following are 26 T cell receptor beta chains from one sample sequenced in a study of T cell responses to AZD1222 COVID-19 vaccine. Produced via immunoSEQ multiplex PCR; TCRdb's table is partial and in-frame only. Of approximately 150,000 clones detected, more than 90% appear once; the ten largest clones hold about 1.9%. The source was peripheral blood, collected 28 days after the second AZD1222 dose. These receptors came from an adult who received the AZD1222 COVID-19 vaccine.

The rearrangement uses TRBV5-4 and TRBJ1-1, with D possibly being TRBD1 (5 bases). V was clipped by 8 bases and J by 3 bases, with 14 bases between them. This CDR3 spans 13 amino acids. The V gene's germline CDR1 is SGHNT and CDR2 YYREEE (reference sequence). The CDR3 sequence: CASHMGEYTEAFF. As DNA, the CDR3 is TGTGCCAGTCACATGGGGGAGTACACTGAAGCTTTCTTT.

The J gene is TRBJ2-1, the V gene TRBV19; 14 bases are a match to TRBD2. Trimming at V came to 6 bases and at J to 4 bases, leaving 2 bases not matched to a gene. Germline V CDR1 and CDR2: LNHDA, SQIVND (reference sequence). The CDR3 length is 15 residues. This CDR3 reads CASSRLAGGYNEQFF. The CDR3 nucleotides read TGTGCCAGTAGCCGACTAGCGGGAGGGTACAATGAGCAGTTCTTC.

The chain joins TRBV7-9 to TRBJ1-4, with D unresolved. The V end was cut by 5 bases, the J end by 4 bases, with 17 bases between. CDR1 and CDR2 from the germline V gene are SEHNR and FQNEAQ (reference sequence). The CDR3 loop spans 16 amino acids. The CDR3 spells CASSPPGGAINEKLFF. CDR3 coding DNA: TGTGCCAGCAGCCCCCCCGGCGGAGCGATTAATGAAAAACTGTTTTTT.

The rearrangement uses TRBV4-1 and TRBJ1-2; a weak D match, TRBD1 (6 bases). This CDR3 has 17 residues. Per the germline V gene, CDR1 is MGHRA and CDR2 is YSYEKL. V was clipped by 1 base and J by 2 bases, with 17 bases between them. CDR3 amino acids: CASSQGLRGGTNYGYTF. The CDR3 nucleotides are TGCGCCAGCAGCCAAGGTTTGAGGGGGGGTACCAACTATGGCTACACCTTC.

The chain combines TRBV5-1 with TRBJ2-1, with 7 positions matching TRBD1. The V segment lost 4 bases and the J segment 2 bases; nucleotides outside the gene matches: 6. The CDR3 is 15 amino acids. Per germline, CDR1 SGHRS and CDR2 YFSETQ. The CDR3, as DNA: TGCGCCAGCAGCCGGGACAGCACAACCTACAATGAGCAGTTCTTC. Protein product: CASSRDSTTYNEQFF.

The chain is built from TRBV7-3 and TRBJ1-1; tentative D call: TRBD1 (5 bases). V lost 2 bases to trimming and J lost 5 bases, with 21 bases between them. The germline V gene encodes CDR1 SGHTA and CDR2 FQGTGA. This CDR3 is built from 17 residues. The CDR3 here is CASSLQPGAVPSTEAFF. The CDR3, as DNA: TGTGCCAGCAGCTTACAGCCCGGGGCAGTCCCATCTACTGAAGCTTTCTTT.

The gene calls are TRBV9 and TRBJ2-5, with D possibly TRBD2 on 7 matching bases. The CDR3 runs to 15 residues. Per germline, CDR1 SGDLS and CDR2 YYNGEE. Trimming shortened V by 3 bases and J by 2 bases, and 14 bases separated the two germline ends. CDR3: CASSAPRGGQETQYF. CDR3 in DNA: TGTGCCAGCAGCGCCCCCAGGGGAGGGCAAGAGACCCAGTACTTC. Drawing the rest from reference TRBV9 and TRBJ2-5, the complete variable domain is DSGVTQTPKHLITATGQRVTLRCSPRSGDLSVYWYQQSLDQGLQFLIQYYNGEERAKGNILERFSAQQFPDLHSELNLSSLELGDSALYFCASSAPRGGQETQYFGPGTRLLVL.

This rearrangement joins TRBV7-9 to TRBJ2-2, with 7 bases fitting TRBD1. J was trimmed by 4 bases and V by 3 bases; bases with no gene match: 14. The CDR3 spans 18 residues. Germline V gene data show CDR1 as SEHNR and CDR2 as FQNEAQ (reference sequence). CDR3 amino acids: CASSFGTVLAPGTGELFF. Here the CDR3 DNA reads TGTGCCAGCAGCTTCGGGACAGTCCTGGCACCGGGCACCGGGGAGCTGTTTTTT.

The DNA for the CDR3 is TGTGCCAGCAGTTTTCAGGGGGCCCAGCCCCAGCATTTT. Translated: CASSFQGAQPQHF. The rearrangement uses TRBV27 and TRBJ1-5; 8 bases agree with TRBD1. Looked up from germline, CDR1 is MNHEY and CDR2 is SMNVEV (reference sequence). Trimming took 3 bases from V and 7 from J; bases not matched to a gene: 2. The length of the CDR3 is 13 residues.

In its sample, this clone was seen once. The V call is TRBV30, the J call TRBJ2-3; 14 positions match TRBD2. This CDR3 contains 15 residues. The germline V gene has CDR1 GTSNPN and CDR2 SVGIG (reference sequence). V was pared by 1 base and J by 6 bases, with 3 bases of the junction left unmatched. This CDR3 reads CAWSGLAGGVDTQYF. CDR3 sequence (DNA): TGTGCCTGGAGTGGACTAGCGGGAGGGGTGGATACGCAGTATTTT.

V gene TRBV5-1 combines with J gene TRBJ2-1; possibly TRBD1 for D (6 bases). Per the germline V gene, CDR1 is SGHRS and CDR2 is YFSETQ. V lost 3 bases to trimming and J lost 1 base, with 14 bases between them. The CDR3 contains 16 residues. CDR3 DNA: TGCGCCAGCAGCTCCTACGGACAGTATTCCTACAATGAGCAGTTCTTC. Its protein product is CASSSYGQYSYNEQFF.

The J gene is TRBJ2-1, the V gene TRBV2, with 12 bases aligning to TRBD2. The CDR3 loop spans 15 amino acids. In germline, CDR1 is SNHLY, CDR2 FYNNEI. The V gene end was trimmed by 6 bases and the J gene end by 6 bases; junction bases not matched to a gene: 6. CDR3 sequence (DNA): TGTGCCAGCAGACAGACTAGCGGGAGTGGCAATGAGCAGTTCTTC. Translated: CASRQTSGSGNEQFF.

This sequence joins TRBV7-9 and TRBJ1-4; D not resolved. CDR1 is SEHNR and CDR2 is FQNEAQ in the germline V gene (reference sequence). This CDR3 spans 17 amino acids. Trimming shortened V by 7 bases and J by 7 bases, and 25 bases separated the two germline ends. CDR3 in amino acids: CASTVVWTAPPGEKLFF. As DNA, the CDR3 is TGTGCCAGCACCGTTGTGTGGACGGCGCCCCCGGGTGAAAAACTGTTTTTT.

The V and J genes are TRBV19 and TRBJ1-1, with D possibly matching TRBD1 (5 bases). The CDR3 has 14 amino acids. Germline CDR1 LNHDA, CDR2 SQIVND (reference sequence). V lost 9 bases, J lost 2 bases, and 16 bases lay in between. The CDR3: CASQRTLSNTEAFF. The CDR3 DNA follows: TGTGCCAGCCAAAGGACACTTTCCAACACTGAAGCTTTCTTT.

V gene TRBV5-5 combines with J gene TRBJ1-2, with D possibly being TRBD1 (5 bases). This CDR3 has 15 amino acids. Per the germline V gene, CDR1 is SGHKS and CDR2 is YYEKEE (reference sequence). V gave up 0 bases and J gave up 0 bases, with 9 bases separating them. The CDR3 DNA is TGTGCCAGCAGCTTGGTCGACAGCGCTAACTATGGCTACACCTTC. The encoded protein is CASSLVDSANYGYTF.

This rearrangement joins TRBV6-1 to TRBJ1-4, with 10 bases that match TRBD1. Germline CDR1 and CDR2: MNHNS and SASEGT. There are 17 residues in the CDR3. Trimming took 0 bases from V and 11 from J; bases not matched to a gene: 12. In nucleotides, the CDR3 is TGTGCCAGCAGTGAAGCGCTAGGGACAGGGGTTGGGGGTAAACTGTTTTTT. It is translated as CASSEALGTGVGGKLFF.

The V and J genes are TRBV11-3 and TRBJ2-5; D is undetermined. The V end lost 5 bases, the J end lost 6 bases, and 16 bases lay between the germline ends. This CDR3 has 14 amino acids. Germline CDR1 reads SGHNT; CDR2 reads YENEEA. The CDR3 bases are TGTGCCAGCAGCCCGCTCGGCGAGTTTAAGACCCAGTACTTC. This gives the protein CASSPLGEFKTQYF. The complete variable domain, with remaining parts taken from reference TRBV11-3 and TRBJ2-5, reads EAGVVQSPRYKIIEKKQPVAFWCNPISGHNTLYWYLQNLGQGPELLIRYENEEAVDDSQLPKDRFSAERLKGVDSTLKIQPAELGDSAVYLCASSPLGEFKTQYFGPGTRLLVL.

The CDR3, as DNA: TGTGCCATCAGGGGCCGGGACAGGGGCGGTGATGAGCAGTTCTTC. Its translation is CAIRGRDRGGDEQFF. The chain joins TRBV10-3 to TRBJ2-1; 10 bases are shared with TRBD1. This CDR3 contains 15 residues. V shed 6 bases, J shed 8 bases, and the junction held 10 bases outside the gene matches. Looked up from germline, CDR1 is ENHRY and CDR2 is SYGVKD.

The rearrangement links TRBV24-1 to TRBJ2-1; weak D call: TRBD1 (5 bases). This CDR3 contains 16 residues. The V gene lost 4 bases and the J gene lost 4 bases, with 16 bases spanning the gap. Looked up from germline, CDR1 is KGHDR and CDR2 is SFDVKD. CDR3 sequence: CATSDPVQGRYNEQFF. The CDR3 DNA reads TGTGCCACCAGTGACCCCGTGCAGGGTAGGTACAATGAGCAGTTCTTC.

This clone was seen just once. V gene TRBV2 combines with J gene TRBJ1-6, with a possible D match to TRBD1 (5 bases). With 5 bases removed from V and 5 bases from J, the gap between germline ends came to 13 bases. The CDR3 consists of 15 residues. Germline loops: CDR1 SNHLY, CDR2 FYNNEI. The DNA for the CDR3 is TGTGCCAGCAGTCTCAGGGTCTACAATAATTCACCCCTCCACTTT. Encoded protein: CASSLRVYNNSPLHF.

The V call is TRBV12-3 or TRBV12-4, the J call TRBJ1-1, with D possibly TRBD1 on 5 matching bases. V lost 11 bases to trimming and J lost 1 base, with 14 bases between them. There are 13 residues in the CDR3. The CDR3 spells CASTGQPNTEAFF. The CDR3 bases are TGTGCCTCGACGGGGCAGCCGAACACTGAAGCTTTCTTT.

This clone appeared a few times. The V and J genes are TRBV6-5 and TRBJ1-5; no firm D call. The CDR3 spans 14 residues. Trimming stripped 5 bases from V and 1 base from J, with 9 bases between. Germline CDR1 reads MNHEY; CDR2 reads SVGAGI. The CDR3 region has the DNA TGTGCCAGCAGTATCCAAAGGAGCAATCAGCCCCAGCATTTT. Translated: CASSIQRSNQPQHF.

The chain carries TRBV5-4 and TRBJ1-1; 9 bases align to TRBD1. Germline CDR1 is SGHNT and CDR2 is YYREEE (reference sequence). The CDR3 has 16 residues. V trimming: 5 bases; J trimming: 1 base; junction bases outside the gene matches: 9. The CDR3 is CASSYKQGAGNTEAFF. The CDR3 DNA sequence: TGTGCCAGCAGTTATAAACAGGGGGCGGGGAACACTGAAGCTTTCTTT.

The chain uses TRBV4-2 and TRBJ2-2, with D possibly TRBD2 on 6 matching bases. CDR3 length: 17 amino acids. Per germline, CDR1 LGHNA and CDR2 YNFKEQ. The V end lost 0 bases, the J end lost 5 bases, and 16 bases lay between the germline ends. The CDR3 here is CASSQDEGRDPTGELFF. The DNA of the CDR3 is TGTGCCAGCAGCCAAGATGAAGGGCGGGACCCTACCGGGGAGCTGTTTTTT.

The chain recombines TRBV5-6 with TRBJ1-1; D gene unclear. V lost 3 bases to trimming and J lost 7 bases, with 7 bases between them. The CDR3 spans 11 residues. CDR1 is SGHDT and CDR2 is YYEEEE in the germline V gene. CDR3 bases: TGTGCCAGCAGCTCTGGTAGTGAAGCTTTCTTT. This sequence encodes CASSSGSEAFF. Using reference TRBV5-6 and TRBJ1-1 for the parts outside the CDR3, the full variable domain is DAGVTQSPTHLIKTRGQQVTLRCSPKSGHDTVSWYQQALGQGPQFIFQYYEEEERQRGNFPDRFSGHQFPNYSSELNVNALLLGDSALYLCASSSGSEAFFGQGTRLTVV.

The rearrangement joins TRBV5-6 to TRBJ1-1, with TRBD1 as a possible D gene (5 bases). Germline V gene sequence: CDR1 SGHDT, CDR2 YYEEEE. Trimming took 7 bases from V and 1 from J, leaving 11 bases between them. This CDR3 has 13 residues. CDR3 in DNA: TGTGCCAGCGGGGGACGGCGGAACACTGAAGCTTTCTTT. Protein product: CASGGRRNTEAFF.